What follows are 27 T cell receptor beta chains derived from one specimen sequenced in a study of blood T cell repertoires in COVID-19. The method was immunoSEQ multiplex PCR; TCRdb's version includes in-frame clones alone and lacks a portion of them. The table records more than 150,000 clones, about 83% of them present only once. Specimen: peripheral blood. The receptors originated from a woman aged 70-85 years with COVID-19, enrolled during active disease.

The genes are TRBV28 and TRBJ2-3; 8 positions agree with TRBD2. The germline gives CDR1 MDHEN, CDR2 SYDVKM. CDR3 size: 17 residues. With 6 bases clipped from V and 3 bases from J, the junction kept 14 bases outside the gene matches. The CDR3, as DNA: TGTGCCAGCAGCACAACCACCCGGGGGGGAAGGACAGATACGCAGTATTTT. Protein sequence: CASSTTTRGGRTDTQYF.

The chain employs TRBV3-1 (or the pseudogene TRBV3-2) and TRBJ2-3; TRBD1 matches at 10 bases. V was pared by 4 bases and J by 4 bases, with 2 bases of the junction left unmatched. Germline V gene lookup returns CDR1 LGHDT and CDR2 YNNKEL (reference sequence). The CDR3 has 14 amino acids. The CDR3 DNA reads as TGTGCCAGCAGCCCCGGACAGGGGGCAGATACGCAGTATTTT. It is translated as CASSPGQGADTQYF.

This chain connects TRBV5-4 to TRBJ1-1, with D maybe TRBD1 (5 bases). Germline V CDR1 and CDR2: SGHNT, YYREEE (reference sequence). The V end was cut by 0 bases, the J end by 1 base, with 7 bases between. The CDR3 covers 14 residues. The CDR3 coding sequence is TGTGCCAGCAGCTTGGGACAGAGGAACACTGAAGCTTTCTTT. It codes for CASSLGQRNTEAFF.

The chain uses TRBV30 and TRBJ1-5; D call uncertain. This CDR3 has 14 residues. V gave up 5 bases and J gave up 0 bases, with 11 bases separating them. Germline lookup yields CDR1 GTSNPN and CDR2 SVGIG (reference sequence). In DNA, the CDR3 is TGTGCCTGGGGAGGAAGCCTTAGCAATCAGCCCCAGCATTTT. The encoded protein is CAWGGSLSNQPQHF.

As DNA, the CDR3 is TGTGCCAGGGGCCCCCATCAAATATATAATTCACCCCTCCACTTT. This translates into CARGPHQIYNSPLHF. V usage is TRBV27 and J usage is TRBJ1-6; D remains ambiguous. The CDR3 is 15 amino acids. Germline values: CDR1 MNHEY, CDR2 SMNVEV (reference sequence). Trimming left V 9 bases short and J 4 bases short, with 16 bases between.

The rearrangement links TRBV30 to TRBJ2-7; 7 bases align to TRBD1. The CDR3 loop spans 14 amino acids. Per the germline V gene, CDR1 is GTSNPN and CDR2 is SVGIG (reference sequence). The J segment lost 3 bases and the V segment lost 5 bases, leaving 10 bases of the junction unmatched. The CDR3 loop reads CAWEDRRKYYEQYF. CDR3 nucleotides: TGTGCCTGGGAGGACAGGAGAAAATACTACGAGCAGTACTTC. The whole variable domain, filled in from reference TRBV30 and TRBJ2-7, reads SQTIHQWPATLVQPVGSPLSLECTVEGTSNPNLYWYRQAAGRGLQLLFYSVGIGQISSEVPQNLSASRPQDRQFILSSKKLLLSDSGFYLCAWEDRRKYYEQYFGPGTRLTVT.

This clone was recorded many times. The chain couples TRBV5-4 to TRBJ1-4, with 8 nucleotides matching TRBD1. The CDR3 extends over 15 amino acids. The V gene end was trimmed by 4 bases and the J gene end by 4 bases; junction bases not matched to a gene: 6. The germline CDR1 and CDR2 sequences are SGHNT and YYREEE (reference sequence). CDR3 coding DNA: TGTGCCAGCAGCGATAACAGGGGGATTAATGAAAAACTGTTTTTT. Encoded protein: CASSDNRGINEKLFF.

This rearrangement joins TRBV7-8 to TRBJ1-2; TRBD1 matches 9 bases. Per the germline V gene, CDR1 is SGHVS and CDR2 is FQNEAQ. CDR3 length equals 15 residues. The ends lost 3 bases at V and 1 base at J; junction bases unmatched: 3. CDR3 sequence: CASSLGQGHNYGYTF. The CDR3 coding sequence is TGTGCCAGCAGCTTGGGACAGGGACATAACTATGGCTACACCTTC.

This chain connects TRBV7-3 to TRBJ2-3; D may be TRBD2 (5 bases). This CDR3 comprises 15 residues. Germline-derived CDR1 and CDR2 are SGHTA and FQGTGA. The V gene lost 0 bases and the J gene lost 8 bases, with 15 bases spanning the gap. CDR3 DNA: TGTGCCAGCAGCTTAACCACTCGCGGGCGGTCTACGCAGTATTTT. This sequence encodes CASSLTTRGRSTQYF.

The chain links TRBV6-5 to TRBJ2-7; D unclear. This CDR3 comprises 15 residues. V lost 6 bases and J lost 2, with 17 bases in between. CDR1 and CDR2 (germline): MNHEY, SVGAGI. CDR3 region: CASSSILGSPYEQYF. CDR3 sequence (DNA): TGTGCCAGCAGCTCAATATTGGGCTCCCCCTACGAGCAGTACTTC.

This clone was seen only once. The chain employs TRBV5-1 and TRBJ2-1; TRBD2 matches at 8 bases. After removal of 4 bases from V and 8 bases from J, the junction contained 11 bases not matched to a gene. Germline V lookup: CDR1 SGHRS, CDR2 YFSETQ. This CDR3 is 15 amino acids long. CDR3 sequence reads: CASSMSGLVVDEQFF. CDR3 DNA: TGCGCCAGCAGCATGTCGGGACTAGTCGTCGATGAGCAGTTCTTC.

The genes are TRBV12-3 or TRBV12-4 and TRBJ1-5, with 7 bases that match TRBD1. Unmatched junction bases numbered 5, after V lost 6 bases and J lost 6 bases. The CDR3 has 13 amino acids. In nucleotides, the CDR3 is TGTGCCAGCAGGTCCAGGGACAGTCAGCCCCAGCATTTT. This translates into CASRSRDSQPQHF.

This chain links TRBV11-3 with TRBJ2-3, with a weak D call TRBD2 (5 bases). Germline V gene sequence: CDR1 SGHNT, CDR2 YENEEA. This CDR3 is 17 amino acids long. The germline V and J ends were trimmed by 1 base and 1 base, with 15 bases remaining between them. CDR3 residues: CASSLGRDGVGTDTQYF. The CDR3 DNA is TGTGCCAGCAGCTTAGGTCGCGACGGGGTAGGCACAGATACGCAGTATTTT.

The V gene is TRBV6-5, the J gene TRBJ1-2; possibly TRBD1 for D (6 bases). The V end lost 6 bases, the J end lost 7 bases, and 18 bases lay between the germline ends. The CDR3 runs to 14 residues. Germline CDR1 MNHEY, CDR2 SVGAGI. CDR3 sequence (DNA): TGTGCCAGCAGAACGACAGGCCCGACTCGTGGCTACACCTTC. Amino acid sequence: CASRTTGPTRGYTF.

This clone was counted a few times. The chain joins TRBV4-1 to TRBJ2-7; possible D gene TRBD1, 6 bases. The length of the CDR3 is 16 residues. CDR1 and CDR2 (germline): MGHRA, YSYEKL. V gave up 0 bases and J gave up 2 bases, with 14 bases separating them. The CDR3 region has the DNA TGCGCCAGCAGCCAAGATTCAACAGGGATCCCCTACGAGCAGTACTTC. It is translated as CASSQDSTGIPYEQYF.

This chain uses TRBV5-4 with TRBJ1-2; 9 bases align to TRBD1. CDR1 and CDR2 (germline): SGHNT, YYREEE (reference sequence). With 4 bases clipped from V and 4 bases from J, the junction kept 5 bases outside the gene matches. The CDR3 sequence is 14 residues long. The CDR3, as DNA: TGTGCCAGCAGCGGACCGGGACAGGGCTATGGCTACACCTTC. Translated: CASSGPGQGYGYTF.

CDR3: CSVEDRSPGELFF. In nucleotides, the CDR3 is TGCAGCGTTGAAGATCGGTCTCCCGGGGAGCTGTTTTTT. The chain couples TRBV29-1 to TRBJ2-2; D ambiguous. From germline, CDR1 is SQVTM and CDR2 ANQGSEA. There are 13 residues in the CDR3. V was shortened by 0 bases and J by 6 bases, with 8 bases between the two germline ends.

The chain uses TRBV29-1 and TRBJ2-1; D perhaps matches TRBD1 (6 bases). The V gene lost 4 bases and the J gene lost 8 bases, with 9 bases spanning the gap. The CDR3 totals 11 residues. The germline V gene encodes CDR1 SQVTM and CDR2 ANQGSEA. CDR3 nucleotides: TGCAGCGTTGGACAGGACCATGAGCAGTTCTTC. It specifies CSVGQDHEQFF.

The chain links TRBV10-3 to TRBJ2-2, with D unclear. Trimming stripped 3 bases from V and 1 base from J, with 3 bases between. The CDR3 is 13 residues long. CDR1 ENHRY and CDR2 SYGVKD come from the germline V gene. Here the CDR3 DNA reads TGTGCCATCAGTGACGGGAACACCGGGGAGCTGTTTTTT. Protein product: CAISDGNTGELFF.

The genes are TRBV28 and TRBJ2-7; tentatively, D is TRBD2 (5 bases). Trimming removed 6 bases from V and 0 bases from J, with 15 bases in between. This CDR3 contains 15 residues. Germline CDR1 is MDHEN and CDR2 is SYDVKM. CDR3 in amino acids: CASSPRGLDSYEQYF. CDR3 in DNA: TGTGCCAGCAGCCCACGAGGACTTGACTCCTACGAGCAGTACTTC.

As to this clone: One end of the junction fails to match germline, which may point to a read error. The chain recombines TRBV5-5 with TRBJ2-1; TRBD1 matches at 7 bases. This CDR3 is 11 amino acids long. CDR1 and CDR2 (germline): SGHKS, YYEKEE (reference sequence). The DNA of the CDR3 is TGTGCCAGCAGCACTGACAGGGAGCAATTCTTC. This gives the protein CASSTDREQFF.

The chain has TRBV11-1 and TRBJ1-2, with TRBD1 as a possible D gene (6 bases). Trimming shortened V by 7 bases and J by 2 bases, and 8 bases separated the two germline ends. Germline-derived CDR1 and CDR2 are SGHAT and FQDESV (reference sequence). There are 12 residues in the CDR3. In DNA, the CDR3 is TGTGCCAGCAAAGGACAGAACTATGGCTACACCTTC. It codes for CASKGQNYGYTF.

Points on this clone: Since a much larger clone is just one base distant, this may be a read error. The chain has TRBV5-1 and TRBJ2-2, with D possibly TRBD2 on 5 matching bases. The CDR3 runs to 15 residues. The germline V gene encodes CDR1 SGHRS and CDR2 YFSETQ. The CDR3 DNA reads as TGCGCCAGCAGCTTCCAAGCGGTGAACGCCGGGGAGCTGTTTTTT. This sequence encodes CASSFQAVNAGELFF.

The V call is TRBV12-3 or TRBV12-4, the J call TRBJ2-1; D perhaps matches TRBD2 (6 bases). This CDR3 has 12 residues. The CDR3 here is CVGGENNNEQFF. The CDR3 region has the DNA TGTGTGGGGGGAGAGAATAACAATGAGCAGTTCTTC.

As DNA, the CDR3 is TGTGCCAGCAGCGTAACAGGGAGGGGATTCGGTGGCATATATTTT. Residues: CASSVTGRGFGGIYF. The rearrangement joins TRBV9 to TRBJ1-3, with D perhaps TRBD1 (6 bases). Germline V gene sequence: CDR1 SGDLS, CDR2 YYNGEE. The CDR3 has 15 amino acids. Trimming stripped 1 base from V and 12 bases from J, with 20 bases between. The full variable domain, in which reference TRBV9 and TRBJ1-3 provide the parts outside the CDR3, is DSGVTQTPKHLITATGQRVTLRCSPRSGDLSVYWYQQSLDQGLQFLIQYYNGEERAKGNILERFSAQQFPDLHSELNLSSLELGDSALYFCASSVTGRGFGGIYFGEGSWLTVV.

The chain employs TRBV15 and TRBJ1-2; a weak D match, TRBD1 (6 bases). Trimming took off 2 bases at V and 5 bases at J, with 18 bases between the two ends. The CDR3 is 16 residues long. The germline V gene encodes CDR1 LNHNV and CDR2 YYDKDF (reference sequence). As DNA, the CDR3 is TGTGCCACCAGCAGACAGACAGGAAAGACTCTTTATGGCTACACCTTC. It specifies CATSRQTGKTLYGYTF.

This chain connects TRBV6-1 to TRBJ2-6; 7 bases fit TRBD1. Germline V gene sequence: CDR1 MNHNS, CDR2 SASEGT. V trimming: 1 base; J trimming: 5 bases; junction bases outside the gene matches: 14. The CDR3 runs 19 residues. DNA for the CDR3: TGTGCCAGCAGTGAAGGAGCCGGGACAGATTTCTTGAGGGCCAACGTCCTGACTTTC. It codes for CASSEGAGTDFLRANVLTF.